These T cell receptor beta chains were read from a single sample in a study of CD8 T cells in Susac syndrome. Using its own MiXCR run on the immunoSEQ multiplex PCR reads, TCRdb lists one record per CDR3 protein. The table shows about 210,000 distinct CDR3 sequences, with 85% to 95% occurring only once. The sample taken for sequencing was CD4+ T cells from PBMCs. These receptors were taken from a human donor in good health. CDR3s leave out the opening cysteine and the closing phenylalanine or tryptophan. The order of the fields is J gene, D gene, V gene, CDR3 protein. D genes are given only for firm matches.

J gene: TRBJ2-1; D gene: NA; V gene: TRBV20-1; CDR3 protein: SVARGYNEQF
J gene: TRBJ1-2; D gene: TRBD1; V gene: TRBV11-2; CDR3 protein: ASSPPRTGWDGYT
J gene: TRBJ1-6; D gene: NA; V gene: TRBV4-1; CDR3 protein: ASSQAIPNRSSPLH
J gene: TRBJ2-7; D gene: NA; V gene: TRBV6-6; CDR3 protein: ASSSTSYEQY
J gene: TRBJ2-7; D gene: TRBD1; V gene: TRBV20-1; CDR3 protein: SAEKGDRGLWEQY
J gene: TRBJ1-5; D gene: NA; V gene: TRBV20-1; CDR3 protein: SARRSSDSNQPQH
J gene: TRBJ2-3; D gene: NA; V gene: TRBV6-5; CDR3 protein: AAGSTDTQY
J gene: TRBJ2-7; D gene: NA; V gene: TRBV7-9; CDR3 protein: ASSPSPSFYEQY
J gene: TRBJ1-5; D gene: NA; V gene: TRBV7-2; CDR3 protein: ASSFTGTYGNQPQH
J gene: TRBJ1-4; D gene: NA; V gene: TRBV27; CDR3 protein: ASTRLGQYRGEKLF
J gene: TRBJ2-3; D gene: TRBD2; V gene: TRBV5-4; CDR3 protein: ASSLRGGDTQY
J gene: TRBJ1-5; D gene: NA; V gene: TRBV6-6; CDR3 protein: ASITARAGPQH
J gene: TRBJ1-5; D gene: TRBD1; V gene: TRBV29-1; CDR3 protein: SVAGTGIDQPQH
J gene: TRBJ1-5; D gene: TRBD1; V gene: TRBV20-1; CDR3 protein: SAYTGQPSQPQH
J gene: TRBJ2-4; D gene: TRBD1; V gene: TRBV7-8; CDR3 protein: ASSLHRGGSSNIQY
J gene: TRBJ1-1; D gene: TRBD1; V gene: TRBV14; CDR3 protein: ASSPPDRGEQDEAF
J gene: TRBJ2-7; D gene: TRBD2; V gene: TRBV20-1; CDR3 protein: SATNPSGGYEQY
J gene: TRBJ2-1; D gene: NA; V gene: TRBV12-3/TRBV12-4; CDR3 protein: ASSQYSALSSYNEQF
J gene: TRBJ1-2; D gene: NA; V gene: TRBV28; CDR3 protein: ASRLGSSYGYT
J gene: TRBJ2-3; D gene: NA; V gene: TRBV7-2; CDR3 protein: ASSLAGITDTQY
J gene: TRBJ2-2; D gene: TRBD1; V gene: TRBV5-1; CDR3 protein: ASSITTDRVTGELF
J gene: TRBJ2-5; D gene: NA; V gene: TRBV20-1; CDR3 protein: SASVDAETQY
J gene: TRBJ2-7; D gene: TRBD1; V gene: TRBV4-1; CDR3 protein: ASSQGDRGSYEQY
J gene: TRBJ2-5; D gene: NA; V gene: TRBV11-2; CDR3 protein: ASSLVPSQETQY
J gene: TRBJ2-1; D gene: TRBD2; V gene: TRBV9; CDR3 protein: ASSVEIGPGRNEQF
J gene: TRBJ2-7; D gene: NA; V gene: TRBV18; CDR3 protein: ASSPRDDEQY
J gene: TRBJ2-6; D gene: NA; V gene: TRBV20-1; CDR3 protein: SAGHDGSGANVLT
J gene: TRBJ2-3; D gene: NA; V gene: TRBV2; CDR3 protein: ASERVTSVADTQY
J gene: TRBJ1-6; D gene: NA; V gene: TRBV19; CDR3 protein: ASSVGTSPNSPLH
J gene: TRBJ2-1; D gene: NA; V gene: TRBV12-3/TRBV12-4; CDR3 protein: ASSSHYNEQF
J gene: TRBJ1-5; D gene: NA; V gene: TRBV19; CDR3 protein: ASSMQNQPQH
J gene: TRBJ2-3; D gene: TRBD2; V gene: TRBV4-1; CDR3 protein: ASSQDTSGGPVDTQY
J gene: TRBJ2-3; D gene: NA; V gene: TRBV30; CDR3 protein: ARRQLGTDTQY
J gene: TRBJ2-7; D gene: TRBD2; V gene: TRBV20-1; CDR3 protein: SARLAGGSYEQY
J gene: TRBJ1-1; D gene: NA; V gene: TRBV9; CDR3 protein: ASSVAGNTEAF
J gene: TRBJ1-2; D gene: NA; V gene: TRBV28; CDR3 protein: ASSLWQDYGYT
J gene: TRBJ2-3; D gene: TRBD2; V gene: TRBV24-1; CDR3 protein: ATSDGLAAPLDTQY
J gene: TRBJ1-1; D gene: NA; V gene: TRBV9; CDR3 protein: ASSVEGRANTEAF
J gene: TRBJ1-1; D gene: NA; V gene: TRBV4-1; CDR3 protein: ASSQSALRQLWDTEAF
J gene: TRBJ1-1; D gene: TRBD1; V gene: TRBV3-1; CDR3 protein: ASSPRTGMDTEAF